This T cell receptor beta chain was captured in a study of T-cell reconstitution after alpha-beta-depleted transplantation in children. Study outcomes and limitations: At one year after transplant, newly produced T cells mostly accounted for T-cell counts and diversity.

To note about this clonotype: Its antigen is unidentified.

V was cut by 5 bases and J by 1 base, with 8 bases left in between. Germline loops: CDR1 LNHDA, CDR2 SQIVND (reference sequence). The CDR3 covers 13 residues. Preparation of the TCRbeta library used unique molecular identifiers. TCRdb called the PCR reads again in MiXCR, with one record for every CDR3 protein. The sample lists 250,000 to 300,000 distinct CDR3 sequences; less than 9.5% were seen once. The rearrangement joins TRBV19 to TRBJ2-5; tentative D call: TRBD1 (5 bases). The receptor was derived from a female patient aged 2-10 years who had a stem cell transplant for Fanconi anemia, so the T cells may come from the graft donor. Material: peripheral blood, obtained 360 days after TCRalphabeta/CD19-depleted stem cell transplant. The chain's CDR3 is CASSWQGQETQYF. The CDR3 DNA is TGTGCCAGTAGTTGGCAGGGCCAAGAGACCCAGTACTTC.